This T cell receptor (beta chain) was retrieved from a study of T cells after posttransplantation cyclophosphamide. Points from the study as a whole: After PTCy, TRB diversity resembled that of CNI/methotrexate controls. Tissue-infiltrating T cells from skin or gut overlapped little with blood T cells. Donor CD8+ memory clones often dominated recipient blood repertoires at later times.

Libraries were prepared by immunoSEQ multiplex PCR; TCRdb keeps only in-frame clonotypes and omits some of them. The sample consists of roughly 17,000 clones, 77% of them appearing once. Of note for this clone: Its antigen remains unknown.

This CDR3 is built from 17 residues. A marrow graft followed busulfan-fludarabine conditioning, with cyclophosphamide on days +3 and +4. The receptor's source is a female patient in her 40s who received an allogeneic stem cell transplant from a related donor, was CMV-positive, and had no GVHD. Some T cells may be supplied by the graft donor. J is TRBJ2-7 and V is TRBV21-1; TRBD1 reflects the table's D call only, with no check against the DNA. TRBV21-1 is a pseudogene. This specimen was CD8+ T cells sorted from PBMCs, taken 1,800 to 2,000 days after a stem cell transplant with posttransplant cyclophosphamide. The CDR3 DNA follows: TGTGCCAGCAGCAAAGGGGGTCAGGACAGGGGAGATGACGAGCAGTACTTC. It specifies CASSKGGQDRGDDEQYF.